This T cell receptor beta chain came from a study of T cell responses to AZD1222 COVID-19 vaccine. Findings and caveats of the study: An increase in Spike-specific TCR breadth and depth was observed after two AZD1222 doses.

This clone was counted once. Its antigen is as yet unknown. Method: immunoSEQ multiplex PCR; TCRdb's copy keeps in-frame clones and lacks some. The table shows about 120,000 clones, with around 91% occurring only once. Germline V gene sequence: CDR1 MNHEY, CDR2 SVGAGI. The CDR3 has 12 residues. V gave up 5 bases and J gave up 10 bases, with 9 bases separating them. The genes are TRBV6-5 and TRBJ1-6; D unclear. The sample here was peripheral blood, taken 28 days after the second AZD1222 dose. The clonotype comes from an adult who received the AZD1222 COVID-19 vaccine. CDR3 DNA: TGTGCCAGCAGTACGTGGACGTCACCCCTCCACTTT. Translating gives CASSTWTSPLHF.